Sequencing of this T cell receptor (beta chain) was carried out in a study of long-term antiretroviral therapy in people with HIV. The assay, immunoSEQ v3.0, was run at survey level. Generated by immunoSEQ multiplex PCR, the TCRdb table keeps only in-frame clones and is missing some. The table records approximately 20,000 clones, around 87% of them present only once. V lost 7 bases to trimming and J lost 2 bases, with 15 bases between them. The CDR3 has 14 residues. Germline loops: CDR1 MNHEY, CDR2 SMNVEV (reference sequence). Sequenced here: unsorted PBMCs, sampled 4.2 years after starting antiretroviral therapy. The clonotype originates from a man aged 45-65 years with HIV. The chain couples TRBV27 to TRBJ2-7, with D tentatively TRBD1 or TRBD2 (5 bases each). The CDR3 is CASTDLGRPYEQYF. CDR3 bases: TGTGCCAGCACCGATCTGGGACGGCCCTACGAGCAGTACTTC.